Following are 19 T cell receptor beta chains from one sample sequenced in a study of tumor-infiltrating lymphocytes in oesophageal squamous cell carcinoma. TCRdb ran MiXCR on the PCR reads and lists one entry per CDR3 protein. The sample holds about 24,000 distinct CDR3 sequences, roughly 35% seen once. The source material was esophageal tumor tissue. The source of these receptors is a male donor with esophageal squamous cell carcinoma.

This rearrangement joins TRBV5-1 to TRBJ2-1; D might be TRBD2 (6 bases). Trimming removed 5 bases at V and 10 bases at J, with 22 bases between. CDR1 is SGHRS, CDR2 YFSETQ, per germline. The CDR3 contains 15 residues. For the CDR3, the DNA is TGCGCCAGCAGTGGGGGGACGGTGGCCTCCTACGAGCAGTTCTTC. The encoded protein is CASSGGTVASYEQFF.

This chain uses TRBV19 with TRBJ2-4, with 7 bases identical to TRBD2. The J call is doubtful: the DNA matches TRBJ2-1 better. The CDR3 contains 14 residues. Germline loops: CDR1 LNHDA, CDR2 SQIVND (reference sequence). DNA for the CDR3: TGTGCCAGTAATACCCGGGGGGCCTACAATGAGCAGTTCTTC. Translated: CASNTRGAYNEQFF.

The table lists this clonotype with a few counts. The chain has TRBV7-2 and TRBJ2-1; D unclear. The end of the DNA fits TRBJ2-7 better, so the J call may be wrong. The CDR3 runs to 15 residues. Germline CDR1 is SGHTA and CDR2 is FQGNSA. The CDR3: CASSDTGTRSYEQYF. DNA for the CDR3: TGTGCCAGCAGCGATACGGGTACACGCTCCTACGAGCAGTACTTC.

About this clonotype: Because it lacks the conserved phenylalanine or tryptophan at the end, this CDR3 is likely a read error. No DNA is shown, since the ends of the CDR3 on it are uncertain; the CDR3 is the one TCRdb lists. This rearrangement joins TRBV6-5 to TRBJ2-7; TRBD1 is taken as the D call from the table, unchecked against the DNA. The CDR3 region is 15 residues in length, termini included. Looked up from germline, CDR1 is MNHEY and CDR2 is SVGAGI. CDR3 protein: CASSGGQGYGYTFGS.

This sequence joins TRBV7-2 and TRBJ2-4; D may be TRBD1 or TRBD2 (5 bases each). CDR1 is SGHTA, CDR2 FQGNSA, per germline. The CDR3 covers 16 residues. V was pared by 7 bases and J by 15 bases, with 31 bases between. Here the CDR3 reads CASTAPGTSSTGELYF. CDR3 sequence (DNA): TGTGCCAGCACTGCCCCCGGGACCTCGAGCACCGGGGAGCTGTACTTC.

This clonotype was seen repeatedly, ten times or more. V and J are TRBV6-6 and TRBJ1-1; weak D call: TRBD1 (5 bases). The germline gives CDR1 MNHNY, CDR2 SVGAGI (reference sequence). Trimming cost V 2 bases and J 6 bases, with 10 bases left between them. This CDR3 is 13 amino acids long. The CDR3 region is CASSYPGGSEAFF. CDR3 DNA sequence: TGTGCCAGCAGTTACCCCGGGGGGTCTGAAGCTTTCTTT.

In this sample, this clonotype turned up many times. This chain joins TRBV5-1 and TRBJ2-5; the match to TRBD2 covers 12 bases. Germline CDR1 reads SGHRS; CDR2 reads YFSETQ. Losses at the gene ends were 7 bases for V and 2 bases for J; bases not matched to a gene: 3. The CDR3 has 14 residues. As DNA, the CDR3 is TGCGCCAGCGGACTAGCGGGAACTCAAGAGACCCAGTACTTC. Translating gives CASGLAGTQETQYF.

This clonotype showed up just a few times. The chain is built from TRBV27 and TRBJ2-3, with D possibly TRBD2 on 5 matching bases. Germline CDR1 and CDR2: MNHEY and SMNVEV (reference sequence). The CDR3 is made up of 13 amino acids. V lost 0 bases, J lost 6 bases, and 7 bases lay in between. The CDR3: CASSLSRVDTQYF. CDR3 nucleotides: TGTGCCAGCAGTTTATCGAGGGTGGATACGCAGTATTTT.

With respect to this clonotype: This is likely a read error, given that the CDR3 carries no conserved phenylalanine or tryptophan at its end. The genes are TRBV7-3 and TRBJ2-7; D not resolved. V was clipped by 2 bases and J by 7 bases, with 6 bases between them. CDR3 length equals 11 residues. The germline V gene encodes CDR1 SGHTA and CDR2 FQGTGA. The CDR3 DNA reads TGTGCCAGCAGCTTAGGCGATGAGCAGTACTGC. It codes for CASSLGDEQYC.

This clonotype was observed at least ten times. The V and J genes are TRBV10-3 and TRBJ2-3, with 12 bases identical to TRBD2. CDR1 ENHRY and CDR2 SYGVKD come from the germline V gene. V shed 10 bases and J 0 bases; nucleotides not matched to a gene: 5. This CDR3 has 15 amino acids. The CDR3 loop reads CASRTSGTSTDTQYF. CDR3 nucleotides: TGTGCCAGCAGGACTAGCGGGACCAGCACAGATACGCAGTATTTT.

In its sample, this clonotype was seen once. The rearrangement joins TRBV24-1 to TRBJ2-1, with 10 nucleotides matching TRBD1. Per germline, CDR1 KGHDR and CDR2 SFDVKD. The CDR3 consists of 19 residues. Trimming cost V 5 bases and J 2 bases; bases outside gene matches: 14. The CDR3 is CATSGTTGYGTGAYNEQFF. Written as DNA, the CDR3 is TGTGCCACCAGTGGGACCACAGGCTACGGGACAGGGGCCTACAATGAGCAGTTCTTC.

The genes are TRBV19 and TRBJ2-7; no clear D gene. The CDR3 has 15 amino acids. The V and J ends lost 5 bases and 2 bases respectively, with 16 bases between them. Per the germline V gene, CDR1 is LNHDA and CDR2 is SQIVND (reference sequence). CDR3 in amino acids: CASSPSWGPTYEQYF. In DNA form, the CDR3 reads TGTGCCAGTAGTCCGTCGTGGGGTCCTACCTACGAGCAGTACTTC.

Points on this clonotype: This CDR3 fails to terminate in the conserved phenylalanine or tryptophan, so it likely reflects a read error. The limits of the CDR3 on the DNA are not certain, so only TCRdb's listed CDR3 is given. This chain joins TRBV18 and TRBJ2-5; TRBD1 is taken as the D call from the table, unchecked against the DNA. CDR1 KGHSH and CDR2 LQKENI come from the germline V gene. With termini counted, the CDR3 has 17 amino acids. CDR3: CASSPTTGINSPLHFGN.

In its sample, this clonotype was seen many times. The chain combines TRBV11-2 with TRBJ2-5; 13 bases match TRBD2. The junction had 8 bases not matched to a gene; V was cut back by 5 bases and J by 5 bases. The V gene's germline CDR1 is SGHAT and CDR2 FQNNGV. This CDR3 contains 16 residues. CDR3 protein: CASSPGLAGVSETQYF. DNA of the CDR3: TGTGCCAGCAGCCCTGGACTAGCGGGAGTGAGTGAGACCCAGTACTTC.

In this sample, this clonotype turned up many times. The V gene is TRBV6-1, the J gene TRBJ1-2; a possible D gene is TRBD1 (5 bases). Germline V gene sequence: CDR1 MNHNS, CDR2 SASEGT. The CDR3 is made up of 15 amino acids. The ends were cut back, 5 bases at V and 4 bases at J, with 17 bases in the middle. CDR3 sequence: CASSLDTTTPYGYTF. In nucleotides, the CDR3 is TGTGCCAGCAGTCTGGACACGACAACACCCTATGGCTACACCTTC.

This clonotype was counted ten times or more. The chain uses TRBV11-2 and TRBJ2-7; D gene uncertain. This CDR3 comprises 15 residues. Per the germline V gene, CDR1 is SGHAT and CDR2 is FQNNGV. V was trimmed by 0 bases and J by 7 bases, leaving 16 bases between them. This CDR3 reads CASSLESRPLDEQYF. The CDR3 region has the DNA TGTGCCAGCAGCTTAGAAAGCAGGCCCCTCGATGAGCAGTACTTC.

V gene TRBV6-5 combines with J gene TRBJ2-3; the match to TRBD2 covers 13 bases. The J call may be wrong; the DNA end is better matched by TRBJ2-5. The CDR3 sequence is 15 residues long. The germline V gene encodes CDR1 MNHEY and CDR2 SVGAGI. The CDR3 sequence is CASSSQRGLAGPQYF. CDR3 coding DNA: TGTGCCAGCAGTTCCCAACGGGGACTAGCGGGGCCCCAGTACTTC.

As to this clonotype: At one end, the junction sequence differs from germline, possibly due to a read error. CDR3 in amino acids: CASSLDGQGTQAFF. The DNA of the CDR3 is TGCGCCAGCAGCTTGGATGGACAGGGCACTCAAGCTTTCTTT. V and J are TRBV5-1 and TRBJ1-1; 8 bases fit TRBD1. The CDR3 is 14 amino acids. Germline V CDR1 and CDR2: SGHRS, YFSETQ.

By sample fraction, this clonotype is medium-sized. The rearrangement uses TRBV7-9 and TRBJ2-1, with 8 bases matching TRBD2. V lost 4 bases to trimming and J lost 6 bases; unmatched junction nucleotides: 11. Germline CDR1 is SEHNR and CDR2 is FQNEAQ (reference sequence). CDR3 length equals 16 residues. The DNA of the CDR3 is TGTGCCAGCAGCTCCCCGGGGCTAGCGGGCGCCAATGAGCAGTTCTTC. Translated: CASSSPGLAGANEQFF. Based on the CDR3 plus reference TRBV7-9 and TRBJ2-1, the full variable domain is DTGVSQNPRHKITKRGQNVTFRCDPISEHNRLYWYRQTLGQGPEFLTYFQNEAQLEKSRLLSDRFSAERPKGSFSTLEIQRTEQGDSAMYLCASSSPGLAGANEQFFGPGTRLTVL.